One and the same sample provided the 19 T cell receptor beta chains below, sequenced in a study of blood T cell repertoires in COVID-19 (dated by TCRdb to the early 2020s). The library was produced with the immunoSEQ multiplex PCR assay. Not all clones reach the TCRdb copy of this immuneACCESS table, which keeps in-frame sequences only. Checked studies attribute under half of the gap to unresolved V genes and leave the rest unexplained. For this sample the table gives 200,000 to 250,000 clones, of which 70% to 85% were detected only once. The ten largest make up 9.7% of the sample. Sequencing was carried out using peripheral blood. The receptors were gathered from a middle-aged man with active or convalescent COVID-19.

This chain connects TRBV27 to TRBJ2-3; 12 bases map to TRBD2. CDR3 size: 16 residues. With V trimmed by 5 bases and J by 0 bases, 3 bases remained unmatched. In germline, CDR1 is MNHEY, CDR2 SMNVEV (reference sequence). The CDR3 loop reads CASSPTSGSSTDTQYF. The CDR3 DNA reads as TGTGCCAGCAGTCCGACTAGCGGGAGCAGCACAGATACGCAGTATTTT.

V gene TRBV18 combines with J gene TRBJ1-1, with 8 bases matching TRBD1. The CDR3 runs 16 residues. V was clipped by 1 base and J by 3 bases; unmatched bases: 7. Germline-derived CDR1 and CDR2 are KGHSH and LQKENI. The CDR3 DNA sequence: TGTGCCAGCTCACCACGAGGCAGGGGGCGGGACACTGAAGCTTTCTTT. The encoded protein is CASSPRGRGRDTEAFF.

The CDR3, as DNA: TGTGCCAGCAGCTCATCGTCGACTAGCGGAGGGGGTTACAATGAGCAGTTCTTC. It specifies CASSSSSTSGGGYNEQFF. V is TRBV7-9 and J is TRBJ2-1, with TRBD2 identical over 9 bases. This CDR3 contains 18 residues. CDR1 and CDR2 from the germline V gene are SEHNR and FQNEAQ (reference sequence). The junction had 14 bases not matched to a gene; V was cut back by 4 bases and J by 4 bases.

V and J are TRBV25-1 and TRBJ1-2, with D possibly TRBD1 on 6 matching bases. The CDR3 is 14 amino acids. Between the trimmed V and J ends, which lost 3 bases and 5 bases, there was a span of 13 bases. CDR1 and CDR2 (germline): MGHDK, SYGVNS. The CDR3 reads CASSDQGIGYGYTF. The CDR3 nucleotides are TGTGCCAGCAGTGACCAGGGGATAGGGTATGGCTACACCTTC.

Regarding this clone: The same CDR3 is also encoded by other DNA sequences in this sample. The chain uses TRBV5-4 and TRBJ2-3, with 7 bases that match TRBD1. The V gene end was trimmed by 3 bases and the J gene end by 3 bases; junction bases not matched to a gene: 7. The CDR3 covers 15 residues. In germline, CDR1 is SGHNT, CDR2 YYREEE (reference sequence). The CDR3 loop reads CASSSRQGSTDTQYF. The CDR3 bases are TGTGCCAGCAGCTCCCGACAGGGTTCTACAGATACGCAGTATTTT.

The chain is built from TRBV5-4 and TRBJ2-2; 16 bases are shared with TRBD2. The J segment lost 5 bases and the V segment lost 4 bases, leaving 5 bases of the junction unmatched. This CDR3 spans 17 amino acids. The germline CDR1 and CDR2 sequences are SGHNT and YYREEE (reference sequence). In DNA, the CDR3 is TGTGCCAGCAGCGGGGGACTAGCGGGAGGGAGAACCGGGGAGCTGTTTTTT. Protein product: CASSGGLAGGRTGELFF.

A remark on this clone: Compared with germline, one end of the junction differs, possibly owing to a read error. This sequence joins TRBV20-1 and TRBJ1-2; D uncertain. The CDR3 runs to 10 residues. Germline V CDR1 and CDR2: DFQATT, SNEGSKA (reference sequence). The CDR3 protein is CSASNYGYTF. The CDR3 coding sequence is TGCAGTGCTAGTAACTACGGCTACACCTTC.

This clone was counted a single time. This chain uses TRBV6-1 with TRBJ2-6; 7 nucleotides match TRBD2. From germline, CDR1 is MNHNS and CDR2 SASEGT. The CDR3 runs 18 residues. The V and J ends lost 3 bases and 3 bases, in that order; junction bases with no gene match: 11. The CDR3 is CASSDVYGRRLGANVLTF. CDR3 bases: TGTGCCAGCAGTGATGTTTACGGGAGGAGGCTTGGGGCCAACGTCCTGACTTTC.

The V call is TRBV28, the J call TRBJ2-1; D gene uncertain. The germline V gene encodes CDR1 MDHEN and CDR2 SYDVKM. This CDR3 is built from 14 residues. V was pared by 3 bases and J by 2 bases, with 8 bases between. DNA for the CDR3: TGTGCCAGCAGTTTGAACAGCCCCTACAATGAGCAGTTCTTC. Its translation is CASSLNSPYNEQFF.

This clone has only a few counts. V usage is TRBV5-4 and J usage is TRBJ1-6; TRBD1 matches 8 bases. The V gene end was trimmed by 0 bases and the J gene end by 3 bases; junction bases not matched to a gene: 8. Germline values: CDR1 SGHNT, CDR2 YYREEE (reference sequence). The CDR3 runs to 18 residues. The CDR3 DNA reads TGTGCCAGCAGCTTGGGTCGGCAGGGGGCTTTCTATAATTCACCCCTCCACTTT. It specifies CASSLGRQGAFYNSPLHF.

This clone was recorded only once. V gene TRBV10-3 combines with J gene TRBJ2-1; 11 positions agree with TRBD2. The CDR3 runs to 15 residues. V was pared by 3 bases and J by 6 bases, with 4 bases of the junction left unmatched. The germline V gene has CDR1 ENHRY and CDR2 SYGVKD. CDR3 DNA: TGTGCCATCAGTGAAACCGGGACTAGCGGCAATGAGCAGTTCTTC. It specifies CAISETGTSGNEQFF.

This chain links TRBV5-1 with TRBJ2-3, with D tentatively TRBD2 (6 bases). The germline V and J ends were trimmed by 4 bases and 0 bases, with 15 bases remaining between them. CDR3 length: 16 residues. The V gene's germline CDR1 is SGHRS and CDR2 YFSETQ. Here the CDR3 DNA reads TGCGCCAGCAGCGTGGGACTTCATGCTAGCACAGATACGCAGTATTTT. This sequence encodes CASSVGLHASTDTQYF.

This rearrangement joins TRBV19 to TRBJ1-5; 7 bases agree with TRBD1. With V trimmed by 2 bases and J by 4 bases, 2 bases remained unmatched. Germline CDR1 and CDR2: LNHDA and SQIVND (reference sequence). The CDR3 consists of 14 residues. The CDR3 sequence is CASSIRDRNQPQHF. The CDR3 DNA follows: TGTGCCAGTAGTATACGGGACAGAAATCAGCCCCAGCATTTT. Based on the CDR3 plus reference TRBV19 and TRBJ1-5, the full variable domain is DGGITQSPKYLFRKEGQNVTLSCEQNLNHDAMYWYRQDPGQGLRLIYYSQIVNDFQKGDIAEGYSVSREKKESFPLTVTSAQKNPTAFYLCASSIRDRNQPQHFGDGTRLSIL.

The chain carries TRBV5-1 and TRBJ2-1, with TRBD2 matching 7 bases. Trimming at V came to 4 bases and at J to 6 bases, leaving 1 base not matched to a gene. Looked up from germline, CDR1 is SGHRS and CDR2 is YFSETQ. There are 12 residues in the CDR3. CDR3: CASSRTSNEQFF. CDR3 in DNA: TGCGCCAGCAGCCGGACTAGCAATGAGCAGTTCTTC.

This sequence joins TRBV5-4 and TRBJ2-1; D gene unclear. The CDR3 length is 15 residues. Germline assignment: CDR1 SGHNT and CDR2 YYREEE (reference sequence). V lost 0 bases and J lost 2, with 9 bases in between. DNA of the CDR3: TGTGCCAGCAGCTTGGGACACCAACCCTACAATGAGCAGTTCTTC. Translating it yields CASSLGHQPYNEQFF.

V and J are TRBV10-3 and TRBJ1-4, with TRBD1 as a possible D gene (5 bases). The CDR3 has 14 amino acids. Germline values: CDR1 ENHRY, CDR2 SYGVKD. V gave up 3 bases and J gave up 6 bases, with 11 bases separating them. The CDR3 loop reads CAISDLGLHEKLFF. CDR3 coding DNA: TGTGCCATCAGTGATCTGGGGCTACATGAAAAACTGTTTTTT.

The chain recombines TRBV4-3 with TRBJ1-4; D unresolved. The CDR3 runs 14 residues. Per germline, CDR1 LGHNA and CDR2 YSLEER. Between the trimmed V and J ends, which lost 1 base and 8 bases, there was a span of 11 bases. The CDR3 nucleotides read TGCGCCAGCAGCCAAGGAGGTCTCGGAGAAAAACTGTTTTTT. Encoded protein: CASSQGGLGEKLFF.

The genes are TRBV7-9 and TRBJ2-7; 11 nucleotides line up with TRBD1. CDR1 and CDR2 from the germline V gene are SEHNR and FQNEAQ (reference sequence). V shed 2 bases, J shed 4 bases, and the junction held 7 bases outside the gene matches. The CDR3 consists of 16 residues. The DNA of the CDR3 is TGTGCCAGCAGCTTAAGGCGGGGGGACAGGGGGTACGAGCAGTACTTC. This codes for CASSLRRGDRGYEQYF.

The rearrangement joins TRBV28 to TRBJ1-2, with D perhaps matching TRBD1 (6 bases). Germline loops: CDR1 MDHEN, CDR2 SYDVKM. CDR3 length: 14 amino acids. V dropped 5 bases and J dropped 3 bases, with 13 bases sitting between them. CDR3 in DNA: TGTGCCAGCAGTCCTGAGACAGGACACTATGGCTACACCTTC. It yields the protein CASSPETGHYGYTF.